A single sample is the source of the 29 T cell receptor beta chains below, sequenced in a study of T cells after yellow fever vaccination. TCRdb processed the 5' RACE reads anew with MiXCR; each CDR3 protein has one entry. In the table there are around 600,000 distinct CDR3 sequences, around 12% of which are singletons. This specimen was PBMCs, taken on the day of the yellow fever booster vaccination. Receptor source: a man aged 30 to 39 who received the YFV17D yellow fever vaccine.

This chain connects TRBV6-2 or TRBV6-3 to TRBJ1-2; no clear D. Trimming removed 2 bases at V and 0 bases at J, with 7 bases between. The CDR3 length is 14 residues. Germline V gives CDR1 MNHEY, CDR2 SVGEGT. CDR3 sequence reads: CASSYVGANYGYTF. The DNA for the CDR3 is TGTGCCAGCAGTTACGTGGGAGCTAACTATGGCTACACCTTC.

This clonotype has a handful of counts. CDR3: CAMGGREAYEQYF. In nucleotides, the CDR3 is TGTGCCATGGGAGGTCGGGAGGCTTACGAGCAGTACTTC. The chain employs TRBV10-3 and TRBJ2-7; TRBD2 matches at 7 bases. Germline-derived CDR1 and CDR2 are ENHRY and SYGVKD. The CDR3 contains 13 residues. V shed 9 bases, J shed 4 bases, and the junction held 9 bases outside the gene matches.

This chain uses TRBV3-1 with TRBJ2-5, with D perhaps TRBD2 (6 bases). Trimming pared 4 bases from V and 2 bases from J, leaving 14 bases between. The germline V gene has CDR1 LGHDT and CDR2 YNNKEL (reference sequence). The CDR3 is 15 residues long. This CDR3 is CASSPDPGAQETQYF. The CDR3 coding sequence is TGTGCCAGCAGCCCAGATCCGGGAGCGCAAGAGACCCAGTACTTC.

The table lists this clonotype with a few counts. The CDR3 DNA sequence: TGCAGTGCTAACGTAGCGGGGCGGGCTACGCAGTATTTT. Translated: CSANVAGRATQYF. This sequence joins TRBV20-1 and TRBJ2-3; 8 bases fit TRBD2. This CDR3 region has 13 residues. V was pared by 4 bases and J by 8 bases, with 8 bases of the junction left unmatched. CDR1 is DFQATT, CDR2 SNEGSKA, per germline (reference sequence).

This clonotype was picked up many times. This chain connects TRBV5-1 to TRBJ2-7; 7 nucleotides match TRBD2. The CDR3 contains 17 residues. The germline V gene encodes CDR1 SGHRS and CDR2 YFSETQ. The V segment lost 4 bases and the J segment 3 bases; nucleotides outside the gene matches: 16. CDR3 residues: CASSQIPGQRGVYEQYF. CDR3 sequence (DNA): TGCGCCAGCAGCCAAATCCCGGGGCAACGGGGGGTCTACGAGCAGTACTTC.

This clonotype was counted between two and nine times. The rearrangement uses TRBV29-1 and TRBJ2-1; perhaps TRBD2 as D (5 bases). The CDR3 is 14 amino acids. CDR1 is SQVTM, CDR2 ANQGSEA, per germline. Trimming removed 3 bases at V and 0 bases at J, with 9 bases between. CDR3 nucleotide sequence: TGCAGCGTTGAGGAGGAAAGCTCCTACAATGAGCAGTTCTTC. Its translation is CSVEEESSYNEQFF.

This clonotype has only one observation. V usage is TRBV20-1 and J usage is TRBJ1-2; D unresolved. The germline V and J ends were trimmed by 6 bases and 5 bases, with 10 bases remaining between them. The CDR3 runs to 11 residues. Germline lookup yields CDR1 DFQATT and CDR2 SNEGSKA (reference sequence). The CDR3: CSALSGYGYTF. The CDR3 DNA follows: TGCAGTGCCCTATCGGGGTATGGCTACACCTTC.

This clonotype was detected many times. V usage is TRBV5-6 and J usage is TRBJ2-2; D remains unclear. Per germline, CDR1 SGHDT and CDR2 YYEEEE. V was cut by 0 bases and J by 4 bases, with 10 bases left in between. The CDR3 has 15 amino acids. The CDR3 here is CASSLAGTSTGELFF. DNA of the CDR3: TGTGCCAGCAGCTTGGCCGGAACTTCCACCGGGGAGCTGTTTTTT.

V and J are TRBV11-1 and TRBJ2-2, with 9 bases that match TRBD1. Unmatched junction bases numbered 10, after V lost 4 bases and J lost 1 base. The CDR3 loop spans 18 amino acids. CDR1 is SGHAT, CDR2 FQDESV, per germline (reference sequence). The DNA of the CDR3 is TGTGCCAGCAGCTACAAAGGGACAGGGTCCCTGAACACCGGGGAGCTGTTTTTT. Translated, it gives CASSYKGTGSLNTGELFF.

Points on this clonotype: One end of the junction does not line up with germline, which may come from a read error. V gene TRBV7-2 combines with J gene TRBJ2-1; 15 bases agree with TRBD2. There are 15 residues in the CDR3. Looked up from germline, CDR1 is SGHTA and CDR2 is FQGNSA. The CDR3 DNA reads TGTGCCAGCAGCTCTGCCGCGAGGACTAGCGGGAGGGCCCTCTTC. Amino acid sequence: CASSSAARTSGRALF.

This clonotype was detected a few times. The CDR3 sequence is CASSHKETQYF. The CDR3 DNA is TGCGCCAGCAGCCACAAAGAGACCCAGTACTTC. The chain links TRBV5-1 to TRBJ2-5; no firm D call. The V and J ends lost 4 bases and 3 bases respectively, with 4 bases between them. There are 11 residues in the CDR3. Germline lookup yields CDR1 SGHRS and CDR2 YFSETQ.

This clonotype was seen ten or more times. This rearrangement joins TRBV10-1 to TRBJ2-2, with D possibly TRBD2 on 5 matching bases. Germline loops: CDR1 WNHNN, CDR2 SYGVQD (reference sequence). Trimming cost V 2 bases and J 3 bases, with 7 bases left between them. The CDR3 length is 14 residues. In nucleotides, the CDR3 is TGCGCCAGCAGTGAGCAAGCGGACACCGGGGAGCTGTTTTTT. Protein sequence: CASSEQADTGELFF.

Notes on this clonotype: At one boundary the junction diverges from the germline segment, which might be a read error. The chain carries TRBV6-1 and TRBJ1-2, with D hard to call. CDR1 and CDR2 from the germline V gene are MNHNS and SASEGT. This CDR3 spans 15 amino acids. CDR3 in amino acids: CASSEARQDNHGYTF. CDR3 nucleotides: TGTGCCAGCAGTGAAGCGCGGCAGGATAACCATGGCTACACCTTC.

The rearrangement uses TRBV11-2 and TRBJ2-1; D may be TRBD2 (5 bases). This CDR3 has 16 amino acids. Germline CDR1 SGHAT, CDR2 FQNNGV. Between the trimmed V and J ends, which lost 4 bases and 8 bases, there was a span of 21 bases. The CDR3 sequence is CASSSLAGGLTHEQFF. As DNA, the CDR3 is TGTGCCAGCAGCTCCTTAGCAGGAGGCCTTACCCATGAGCAGTTCTTC.

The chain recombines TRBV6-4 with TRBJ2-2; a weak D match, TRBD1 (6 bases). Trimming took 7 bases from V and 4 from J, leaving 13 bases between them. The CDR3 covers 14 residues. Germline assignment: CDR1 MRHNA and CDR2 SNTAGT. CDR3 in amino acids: CASKYQGSTGELFF. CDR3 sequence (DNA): TGTGCCAGCAAATATCAGGGGAGCACCGGGGAGCTGTTTTTT.

In DNA form, the CDR3 reads TGTGCCAGCAGCCCCCTACAGGGGGATCCTGAAAAACTGTTTTTT. It translates to CASSPLQGDPEKLFF. The chain recombines TRBV7-8 with TRBJ1-4, with TRBD1 matching over 8 bases. The CDR3 runs to 15 residues. V shed 5 bases, J shed 7 bases, and the junction held 9 bases outside the gene matches. The germline V gene encodes CDR1 SGHVS and CDR2 FQNEAQ.

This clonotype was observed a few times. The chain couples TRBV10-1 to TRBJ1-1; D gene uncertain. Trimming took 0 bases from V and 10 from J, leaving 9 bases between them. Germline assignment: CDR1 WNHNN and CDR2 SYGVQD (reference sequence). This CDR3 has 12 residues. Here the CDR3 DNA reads TGCGCCAGCAGTGAGTCGACTGGTAGAGCTTTCTTT. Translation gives CASSESTGRAFF.

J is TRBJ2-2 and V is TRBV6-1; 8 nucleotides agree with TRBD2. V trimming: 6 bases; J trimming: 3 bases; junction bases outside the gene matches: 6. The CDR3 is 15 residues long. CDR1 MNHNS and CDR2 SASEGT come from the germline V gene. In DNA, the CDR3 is TGTGCCAGCAGACCGGGACTAGAATACACCGGGGAGCTGTTTTTT. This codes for CASRPGLEYTGELFF.

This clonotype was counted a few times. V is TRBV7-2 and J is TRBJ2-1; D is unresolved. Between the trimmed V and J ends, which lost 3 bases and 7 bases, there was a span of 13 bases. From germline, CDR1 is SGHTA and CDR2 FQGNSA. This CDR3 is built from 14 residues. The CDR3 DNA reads TGTGCCAGCAGCTTGGCCACGCTAGGGAATGAGCAGTTCTTC. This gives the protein CASSLATLGNEQFF.

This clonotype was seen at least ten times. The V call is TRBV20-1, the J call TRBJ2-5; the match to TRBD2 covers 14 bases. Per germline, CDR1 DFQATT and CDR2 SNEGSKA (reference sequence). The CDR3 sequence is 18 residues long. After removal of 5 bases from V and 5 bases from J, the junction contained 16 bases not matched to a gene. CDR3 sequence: CSAETGTSGRESWETQYF. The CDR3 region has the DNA TGCAGTGCTGAGACCGGGACTAGCGGGAGAGAGAGCTGGGAGACCCAGTACTTC.

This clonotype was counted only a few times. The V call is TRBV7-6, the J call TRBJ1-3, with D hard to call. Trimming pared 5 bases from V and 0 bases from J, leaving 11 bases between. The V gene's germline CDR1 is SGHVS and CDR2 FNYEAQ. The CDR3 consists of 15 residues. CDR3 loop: CASSATGYSGNTIYF. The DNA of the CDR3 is TGTGCCAGCAGCGCCACCGGGTACTCTGGAAACACCATATATTTT. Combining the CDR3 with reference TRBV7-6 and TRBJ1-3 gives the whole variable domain GAGVSQSPRYKVTKRGQDVALRCDPISGHVSLYWYRQALGQGPEFLTYFNYEAQQDKSGLPNDRFSAERPEGSISTLTIQRTEQRDSAMYRCASSATGYSGNTIYFGEGSWLTVV.

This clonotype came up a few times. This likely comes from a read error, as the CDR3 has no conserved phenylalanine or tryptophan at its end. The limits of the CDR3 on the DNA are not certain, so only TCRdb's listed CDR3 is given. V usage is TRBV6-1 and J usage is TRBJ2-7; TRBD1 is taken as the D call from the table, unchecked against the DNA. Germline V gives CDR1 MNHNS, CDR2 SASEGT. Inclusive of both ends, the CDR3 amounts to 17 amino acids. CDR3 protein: CASSPPNTPGHPGRSGR.

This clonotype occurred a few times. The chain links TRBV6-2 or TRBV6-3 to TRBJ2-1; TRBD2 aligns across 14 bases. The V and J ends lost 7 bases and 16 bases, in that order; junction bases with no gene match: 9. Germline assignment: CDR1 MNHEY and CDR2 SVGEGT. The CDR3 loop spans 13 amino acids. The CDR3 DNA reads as TGTGCCAGCAACCTAAGGGGACTAGCGGGAGTCTTCTTC. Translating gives CASNLRGLAGVFF.

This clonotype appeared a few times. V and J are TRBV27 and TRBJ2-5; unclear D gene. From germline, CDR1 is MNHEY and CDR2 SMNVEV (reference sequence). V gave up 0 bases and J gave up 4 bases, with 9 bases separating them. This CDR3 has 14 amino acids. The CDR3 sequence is CASSLSGTPETQYF. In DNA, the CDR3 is TGTGCCAGCAGTTTATCCGGAACCCCAGAGACCCAGTACTTC.

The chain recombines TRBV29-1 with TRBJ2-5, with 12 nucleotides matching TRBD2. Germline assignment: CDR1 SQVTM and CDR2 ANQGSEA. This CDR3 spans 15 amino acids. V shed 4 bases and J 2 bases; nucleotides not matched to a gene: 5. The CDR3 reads CSVGLAGGPQETQYF. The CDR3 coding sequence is TGCAGCGTTGGCCTAGCGGGAGGGCCGCAAGAGACCCAGTACTTC.

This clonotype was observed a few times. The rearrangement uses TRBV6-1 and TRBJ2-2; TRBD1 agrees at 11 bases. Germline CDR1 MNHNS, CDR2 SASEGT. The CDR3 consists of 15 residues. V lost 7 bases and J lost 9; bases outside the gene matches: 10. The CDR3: CASIAPGQGDRELFF. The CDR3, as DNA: TGTGCCAGCATCGCCCCGGGACAGGGGGACCGGGAGCTGTTTTTT.

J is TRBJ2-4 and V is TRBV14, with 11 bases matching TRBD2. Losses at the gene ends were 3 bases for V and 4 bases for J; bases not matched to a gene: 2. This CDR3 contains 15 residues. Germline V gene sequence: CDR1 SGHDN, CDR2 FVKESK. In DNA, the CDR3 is TGTGCCAGCAGCCAGGGACTAGCGGTTAAAAACATTCAGTACTTC. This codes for CASSQGLAVKNIQYF.

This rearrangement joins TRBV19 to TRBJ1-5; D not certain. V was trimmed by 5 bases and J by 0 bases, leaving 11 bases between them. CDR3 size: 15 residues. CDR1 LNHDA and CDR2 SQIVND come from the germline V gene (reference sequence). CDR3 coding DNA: TGTGCCAGTAGTTCCGCCCCGTATAGCAATCAGCCCCAGCATTTT. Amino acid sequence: CASSSAPYSNQPQHF.

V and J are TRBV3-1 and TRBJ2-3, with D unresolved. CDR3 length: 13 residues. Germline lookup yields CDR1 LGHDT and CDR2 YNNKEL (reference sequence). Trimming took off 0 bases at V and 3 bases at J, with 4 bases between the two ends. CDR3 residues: CASSQDQTDTQYF. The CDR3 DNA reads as TGTGCCAGCAGCCAAGATCAGACAGATACGCAGTATTTT.